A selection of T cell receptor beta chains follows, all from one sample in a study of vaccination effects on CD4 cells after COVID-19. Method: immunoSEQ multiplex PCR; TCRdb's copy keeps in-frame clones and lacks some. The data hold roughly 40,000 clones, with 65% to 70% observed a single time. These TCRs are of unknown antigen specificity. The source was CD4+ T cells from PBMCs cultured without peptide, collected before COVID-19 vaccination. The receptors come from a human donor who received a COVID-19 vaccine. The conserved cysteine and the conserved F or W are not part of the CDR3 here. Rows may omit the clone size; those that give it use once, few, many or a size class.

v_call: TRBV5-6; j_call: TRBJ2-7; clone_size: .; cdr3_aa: ASSQGLPSYEQY
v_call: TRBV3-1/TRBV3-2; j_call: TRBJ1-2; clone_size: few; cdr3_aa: ASSQVGFNSYGYT
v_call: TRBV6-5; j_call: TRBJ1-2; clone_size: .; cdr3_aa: ASSRDLGDGYT
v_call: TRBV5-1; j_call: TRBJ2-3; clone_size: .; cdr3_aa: ASSLGVRVTDTQY
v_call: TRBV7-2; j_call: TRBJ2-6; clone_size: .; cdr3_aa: ASSLAVSPANVLT
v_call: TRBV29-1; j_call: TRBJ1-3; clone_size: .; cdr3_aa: SVGDRSGNTIY
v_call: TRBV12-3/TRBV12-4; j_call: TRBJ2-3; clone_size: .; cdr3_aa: ASSPIVTDTQY
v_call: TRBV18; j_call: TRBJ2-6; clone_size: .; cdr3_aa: ASSPYHSGANVLT
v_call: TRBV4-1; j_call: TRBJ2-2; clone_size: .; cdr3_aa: ASSPGTGEGSGELF
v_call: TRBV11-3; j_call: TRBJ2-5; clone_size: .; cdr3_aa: ASSLRYQETQY
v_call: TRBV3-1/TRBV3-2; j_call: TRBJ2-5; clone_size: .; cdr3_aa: ASSQEGRVTQY
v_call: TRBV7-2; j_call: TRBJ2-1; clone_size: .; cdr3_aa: ASSYTVDRVRSEQF
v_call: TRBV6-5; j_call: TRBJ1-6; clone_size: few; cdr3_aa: ASRDRQGRYSPLH
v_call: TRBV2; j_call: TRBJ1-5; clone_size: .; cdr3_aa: ASRQTGVGNQPQH
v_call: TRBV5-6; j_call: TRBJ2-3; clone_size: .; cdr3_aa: ASSSRRTSGSTDTQY
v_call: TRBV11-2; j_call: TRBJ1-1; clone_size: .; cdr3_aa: ASSLGPQPWGREDTEAF
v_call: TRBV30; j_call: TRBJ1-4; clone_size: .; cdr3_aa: AWNRDSNEKLF
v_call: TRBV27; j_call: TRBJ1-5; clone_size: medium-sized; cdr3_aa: ASRSDSEGFRQPQH
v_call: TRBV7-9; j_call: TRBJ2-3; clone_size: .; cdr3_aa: ASSLRPPTDTQY
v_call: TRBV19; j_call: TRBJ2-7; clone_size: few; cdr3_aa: ASSMAGTSSYEQY
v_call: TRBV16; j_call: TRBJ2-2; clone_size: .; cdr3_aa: ASTDRATGELF
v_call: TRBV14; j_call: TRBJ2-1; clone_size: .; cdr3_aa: ASSPDRGGGFGYYNEQF
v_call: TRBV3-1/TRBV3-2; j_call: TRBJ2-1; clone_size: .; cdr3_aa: ASSISGVYNEQF
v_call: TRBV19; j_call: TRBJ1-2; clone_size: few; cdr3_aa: ASSTGTGYGYT
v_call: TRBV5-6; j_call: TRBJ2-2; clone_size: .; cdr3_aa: ASSLNGQGTGELF
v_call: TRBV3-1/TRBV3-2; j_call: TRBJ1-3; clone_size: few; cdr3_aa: ASSHTASSGNTIY
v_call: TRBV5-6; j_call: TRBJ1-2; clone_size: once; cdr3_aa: ASKDRAFYGYT
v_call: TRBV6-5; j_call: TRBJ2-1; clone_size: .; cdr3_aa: ASSYSFGGALDEQF
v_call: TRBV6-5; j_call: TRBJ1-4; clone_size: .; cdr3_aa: ASSYSNTPSRLQLF
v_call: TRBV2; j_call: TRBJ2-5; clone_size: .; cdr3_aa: ASSELRSGKETQY
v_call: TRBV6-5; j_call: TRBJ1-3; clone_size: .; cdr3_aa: ASSLRATSGNTIY
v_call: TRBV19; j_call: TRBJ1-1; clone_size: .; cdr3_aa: ASRTSRVMNTEAF
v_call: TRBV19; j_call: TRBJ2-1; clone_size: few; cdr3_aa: ASRARSSYNEQF
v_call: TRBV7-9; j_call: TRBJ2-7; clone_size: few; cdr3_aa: ASSFGTSDSYEQY
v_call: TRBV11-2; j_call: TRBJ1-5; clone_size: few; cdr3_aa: ASSLATGRVSNQPQH
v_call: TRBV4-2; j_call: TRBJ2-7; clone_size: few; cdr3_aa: ASSQGGRGASYEQY
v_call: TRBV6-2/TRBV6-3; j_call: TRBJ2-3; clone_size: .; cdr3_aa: ASSYASGITDTQY
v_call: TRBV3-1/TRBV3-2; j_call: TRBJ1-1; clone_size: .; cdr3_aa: ASRPAEMNTEAF
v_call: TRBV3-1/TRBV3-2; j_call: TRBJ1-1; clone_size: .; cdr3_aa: ASSLRTGIYMNTEAF
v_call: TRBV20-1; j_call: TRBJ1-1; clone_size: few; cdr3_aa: SASSGVTEAF
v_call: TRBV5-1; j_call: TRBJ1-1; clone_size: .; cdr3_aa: ASSLARGGMTEAF
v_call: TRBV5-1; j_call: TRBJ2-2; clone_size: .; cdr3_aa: ASSFKDSNTGELF
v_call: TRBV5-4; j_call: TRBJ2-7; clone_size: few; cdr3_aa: ASSLDGVEQY
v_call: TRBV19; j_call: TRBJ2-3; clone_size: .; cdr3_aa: ASSTFSSSTDTQY
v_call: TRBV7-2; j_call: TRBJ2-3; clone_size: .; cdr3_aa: ASSLTGLAGGTDTQY
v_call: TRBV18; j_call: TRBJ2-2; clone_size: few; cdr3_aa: ASSPPSGELF
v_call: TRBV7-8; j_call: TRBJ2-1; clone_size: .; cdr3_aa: ASSLDAADLAYNEQF
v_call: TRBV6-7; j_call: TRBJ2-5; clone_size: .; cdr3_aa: ASSYSAGYQETQY
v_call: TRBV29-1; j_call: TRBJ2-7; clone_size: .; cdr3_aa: SVDIGHTYEQY
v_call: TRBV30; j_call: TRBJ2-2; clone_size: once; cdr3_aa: AWRSSGGTGELF
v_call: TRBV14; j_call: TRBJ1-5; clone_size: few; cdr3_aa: ASRPMDRPPYSNQPQH
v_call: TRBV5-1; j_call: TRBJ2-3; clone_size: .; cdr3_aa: ASSSLPGETDTQY
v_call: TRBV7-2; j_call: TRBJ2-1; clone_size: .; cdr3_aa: ASSSQAGSYNEQF
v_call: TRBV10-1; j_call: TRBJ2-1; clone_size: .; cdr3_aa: ASSRLGNEQF
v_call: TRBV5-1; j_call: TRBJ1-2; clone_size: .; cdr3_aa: ASSLRGRPNYGYT
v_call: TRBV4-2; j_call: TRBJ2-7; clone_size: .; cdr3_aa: ASSQDRGTSRAWEQY
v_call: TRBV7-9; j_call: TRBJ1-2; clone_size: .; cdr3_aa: ASSPGQAVYGYT
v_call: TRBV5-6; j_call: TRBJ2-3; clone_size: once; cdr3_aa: ASSAWGGATDTQY
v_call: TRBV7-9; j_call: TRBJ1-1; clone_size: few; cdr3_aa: ASNTPGGTEAF